This record looks at one TCR beta chain sequence and its context. The V end lost 0 bases, the J end lost 7 bases, and 9 bases lay between the germline ends. There are 12 residues in the CDR3. The germline V gene has CDR1 GTSNPN and CDR2 SVGIG (reference sequence). The sample originates from a study of T cell changes during pregnancy in multiple sclerosis. Repertoires were generated with immunoSEQ multiplex PCR, while TCRdb's copy carries only in-frame clones and drops some. The top ten hold 9.5% of the sample, which has 73,000 or so clones, under 90% seen once. The TCR originated in a female donor in good health, enrolled as a control in a pregnancy study. The chain couples TRBV30 to TRBJ2-5; D gene unclear. The specimen was peripheral blood, collected after pregnancy. DNA for the CDR3: TGTGCCTGGAGTGTAGCGTCCGGGACCCAGTACTTC. Protein product: CAWSVASGTQYF. The full variable domain, rest sourced from reference TRBV30 and TRBJ2-5, is SQTIHQWPATLVQPVGSPLSLECTVEGTSNPNLYWYRQAAGRGLQLLFYSVGIGQISSEVPQNLSASRPQDRQFILSSKKLLLSDSGFYLCAWSVASGTQYFGPGTRLLVL.